The subject of this entry is one T cell receptor (beta chain). This receptor's antigen is unknown. The input lacks base qualities; no much larger clone sits a single base away. This entry belongs to a study of beta chain features in type 1 diabetes (dated 2018 in TCRdb). For the study in its entirety: Patients and healthy donors did not differ in mean age, gender distribution, total cell number or subset yield. A total of just under 110,000,000 sorted cells were examined across all samples, and RNA yield correlated strongly with the number of cells per subset. In the study, recently diagnosed type 1 diabetes patients and matched healthy donors were compared on the TCRB repertoires of their sorted circulating CD4+ T cell subsets. Naive and central memory subsets were obtained from all 30 or so donors, but regulatory and stem cell-like memory subsets were isolated from only 8 patients and about 8 healthy donors. The investigation overall reported the following: Type 1 diabetes patients showed a moderate but significant shortening of TCRB CDR3 length in all four CD4+ subsets. Because cDNA was sequenced instead of genomic DNA, activated cells with high expression could be over-represented, although the groups did not differ in activation or CD3 levels. Fewer insertions and more nucleotide deletions at VDJ recombination sites were observed in patients with type 1 diabetes, implying thymic rearrangement abnormalities. Shorter templates might have been favored by PCR, but patient and control samples were amplified and corrected together, so both groups would have been affected equally by any skew. Because small numbers of individuals were included in the HLA sub-analyses, any influence of HLA type on TCRB rearrangement was left unresolved. Naive, central memory and regulatory TCRB repertoires appeared more similar among patients than among healthy donors.

The entire isolated RNA was reverse transcribed using the High Capacity cDNA Reverse Transcription Kit, and thus expressed TCRB transcripts were sequenced. Deep immunoSEQ sequencing was performed on naive, central memory and regulatory T cell samples, with an average of around 3.4 million total reads per sample. After sorted cells were lysed in RLT buffer, RNA was extracted with DNase-treated RNeasy Micro or Mini kits, with the choice depending on cell number. To prevent cross-contamination, every cell subset was processed on its own, while patient and healthy donor samples were processed together. TCRB sequences were amplified from cDNA with the immunoSEQ multiplex PCR, producing 87-bp fragments spanning the CDR3 region. Sequencing of the amplicons was performed on the Illumina HiSeq platform. In the original analysis: Synthetic template baselines were used to correct PCR bias computationally, reads within Hamming distance 2 were collapsed together, and singletons that could not be merged were discarded. Reads were aligned against IMGT so that V, D and J genes, CDR3 length and insertions or deletions at six rearrangement sites could be assigned. Within each subset, clonotype counts were normalized to the number of sorted cells before true diversity and Gini coefficients were calculated with the tcR R package. Repertoire sharing was quantified using the overlap coefficient calculated on TCRB nucleotide sequences. Out-of-frame TCRB sequences from naive cells were analyzed to stand in for the pre-selection repertoire. TCRdb carries this immuneACCESS record with in-frame sequences only. Its versions omit some clonotypes, under half of them owing to an unresolved V gene in the studies checked, with the rest unexplained. The DNA was the basis for D and trimming; V, J and clone size are from that table. Recorded for this sample are 350,000 to 400,000 clones; around an eighth of them occurred a single time. The top ten clones comprise 0.0095% to 0.013% of the sample.

Trimmed from V: 7 bases; trimmed from J: 0 bases; junction bases lacking a gene match: 8. The CDR3 has 17 amino acids, counting the end cysteine and phenylalanine. The CDR3 DNA has 51 bases and is translated from base 1. CDR1 and CDR2 (MDHEN, SYDVKM) derive from the germline V gene. From each donor, a single peripheral blood sample of 100 to 150 mL on average was drawn into heparinised tubes. Using a panel that included CD45RO, CCR7, CD25, CD127, CD95 and CD27, naive, central memory, regulatory and stem cell-like memory CD4+ T cells were sorted on a BD FACSAria II. Purity was above 95% for every sorted population. PBMCs were separated immediately by Lymphoprep density gradient centrifugation and were stained directly, without being cultured. So that batch effects would be minimized, each experiment stained and sorted samples in pairs, pairing one healthy donor with one patient.

This sequence was found in a woman in her late teens or twenties with type 1 diabetes. Material for sequencing was naive CD4+ T cells from blood. This sample's cell subset or site label indicates: true naive CD4+ T cells. The chain was built from TRBV28 and TRBJ1-5; the central 11 bases match TRBD1. The bases are TGTGCCAGCACCCCCGGACAGGGGGCTGATAGCAATCAGCCCCAGCATTTT. Translation gives CASTPGQGADSNQPQHF.